This T cell receptor beta chain came from a study of identical twins. Germline CDR1 and CDR2: SGDLS and YYNGEE. Trimming took off 0 bases at V and 3 bases at J, with 9 bases between the two ends. The CDR3 sequence is 15 residues long. Notes on this clonotype: The antigen is not known.

Study-wide findings and caveats: The authors noted that invariant MAIT and iNKT cells could partly confound zero-insertion analyses. Within cord blood, abundant beta clonotypes carried fewer insertions, but memory repertoires showed no such trend.

TCRdb passed the 5' RACE reads through MiXCR, listing each CDR3 protein once. The sample records hundreds of thousands of distinct CDR3 sequences, less than 25% being singletons. In addition, the sample was reused for a study of T cells expressing NK-cell markers. That report adds: Seven sequenced donors out of eight were HCMV-seropositive, one seronegative. Each of over 5 donors carried dominant NKG2C+ clonotypes accounting for about 1.0-8% of CD8+ T cells.

This TCR was sampled from a woman under 30 in good health. The chain employs TRBV9 and TRBJ2-2; D not resolved. The sequenced material came from PBMCs. CDR3: CASSVEPGYTGELFF. CDR3 nucleotide sequence: TGTGCCAGCAGCGTAGAGCCCGGCTACACCGGGGAGCTGTTTTTT.